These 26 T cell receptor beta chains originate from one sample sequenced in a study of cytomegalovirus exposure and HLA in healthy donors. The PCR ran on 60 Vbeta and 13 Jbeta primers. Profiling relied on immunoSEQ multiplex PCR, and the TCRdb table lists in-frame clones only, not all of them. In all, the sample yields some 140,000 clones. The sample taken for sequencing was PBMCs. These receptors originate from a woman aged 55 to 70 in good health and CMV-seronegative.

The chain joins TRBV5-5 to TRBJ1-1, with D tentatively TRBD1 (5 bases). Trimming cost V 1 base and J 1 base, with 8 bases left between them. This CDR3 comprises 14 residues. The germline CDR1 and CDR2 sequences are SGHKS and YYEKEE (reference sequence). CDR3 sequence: CASSLQGQNTEAFF. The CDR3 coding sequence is TGTGCCAGCAGCTTGCAGGGCCAGAACACTGAAGCTTTCTTT.

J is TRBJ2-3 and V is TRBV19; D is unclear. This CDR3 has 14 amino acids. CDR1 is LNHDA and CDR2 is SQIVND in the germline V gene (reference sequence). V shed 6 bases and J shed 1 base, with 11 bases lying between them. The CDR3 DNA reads TGTGCCAGTAGAAAGCCTGGTCGCACAGATACGCAGTATTTT. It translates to CASRKPGRTDTQYF. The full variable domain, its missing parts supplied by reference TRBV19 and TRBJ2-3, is DGGITQSPKYLFRKEGQNVTLSCEQNLNHDAMYWYRQDPGQGLRLIYYSQIVNDFQKGDIAEGYSVSREKKESFPLTVTSAQKNPTAFYLCASRKPGRTDTQYFGPGTRLTVL.

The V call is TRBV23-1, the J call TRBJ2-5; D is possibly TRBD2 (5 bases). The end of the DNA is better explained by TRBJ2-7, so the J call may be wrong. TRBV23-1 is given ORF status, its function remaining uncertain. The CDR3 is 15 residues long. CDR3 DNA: TGCGCCAGCAGTCAATCGGCCCCCCGGGGTAACGAGCAGTACTTC. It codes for CASSQSAPRGNEQYF.

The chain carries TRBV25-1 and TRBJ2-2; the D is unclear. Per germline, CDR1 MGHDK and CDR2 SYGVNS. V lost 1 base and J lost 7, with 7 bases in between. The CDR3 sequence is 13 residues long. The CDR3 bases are TGTGCCAGCAGTGAATCGGTTGGCGGGGAGCTGTTTTTT. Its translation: CASSESVGGELFF.

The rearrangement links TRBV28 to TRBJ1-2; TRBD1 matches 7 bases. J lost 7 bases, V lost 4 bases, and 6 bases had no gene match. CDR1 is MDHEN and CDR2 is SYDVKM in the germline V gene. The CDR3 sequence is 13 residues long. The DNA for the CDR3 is TGTGCCAGCAGTTCCACCGGGACAGTTGGCTACACCTTC. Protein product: CASSSTGTVGYTF.

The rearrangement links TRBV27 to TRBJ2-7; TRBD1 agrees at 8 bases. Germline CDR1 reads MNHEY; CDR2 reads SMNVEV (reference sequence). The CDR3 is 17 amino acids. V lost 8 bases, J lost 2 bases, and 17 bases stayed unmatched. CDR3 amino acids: CASRYLNAGGEAYEQYF. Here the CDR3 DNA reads TGTGCCAGCCGCTACCTCAACGCAGGGGGCGAGGCCTACGAGCAGTACTTC.

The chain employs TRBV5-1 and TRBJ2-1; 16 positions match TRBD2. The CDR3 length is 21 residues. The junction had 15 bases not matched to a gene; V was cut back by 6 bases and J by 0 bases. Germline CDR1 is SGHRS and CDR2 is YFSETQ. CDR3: CASKRVSGTSGRAISYNEQFF. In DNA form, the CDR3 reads TGCGCCAGCAAACGGGTTTCCGGGACTAGCGGGAGGGCCATCTCCTACAATGAGCAGTTCTTC.

The CDR3 DNA sequence: TGTGCCAGCCTCGAGCAGGGTAAATTCTCTGGGGCCAACGTCCTGACTTTC. Translated: CASLEQGKFSGANVLTF. The chain employs TRBV2 and TRBJ2-6; D is possibly TRBD1 (5 bases). Germline-derived CDR1 and CDR2 are SNHLY and FYNNEI. V lost 8 bases and J 0 bases, leaving 17 bases between the germline ends. This CDR3 comprises 17 residues.

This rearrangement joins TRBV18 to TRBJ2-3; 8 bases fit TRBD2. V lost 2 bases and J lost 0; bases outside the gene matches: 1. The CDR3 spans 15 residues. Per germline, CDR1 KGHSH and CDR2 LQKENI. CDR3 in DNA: TGTGCCAGCTCACCAGTAGCGGGGAGCACAGATACGCAGTATTTT. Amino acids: CASSPVAGSTDTQYF.

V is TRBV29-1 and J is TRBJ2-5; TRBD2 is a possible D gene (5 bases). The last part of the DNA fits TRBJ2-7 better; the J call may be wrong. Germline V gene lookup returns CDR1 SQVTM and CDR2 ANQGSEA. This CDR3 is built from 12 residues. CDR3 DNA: TGCAGCGTTGTGATCAGCGGATACGAGCAGTACTTC. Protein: CSVVISGYEQYF.

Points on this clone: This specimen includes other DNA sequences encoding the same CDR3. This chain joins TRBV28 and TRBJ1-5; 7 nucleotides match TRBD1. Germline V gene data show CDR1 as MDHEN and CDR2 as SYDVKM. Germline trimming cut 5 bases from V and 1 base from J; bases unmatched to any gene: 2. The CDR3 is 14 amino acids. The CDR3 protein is CASSPGGSNQPQHF. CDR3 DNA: TGTGCCAGCAGTCCAGGGGGGAGCAATCAGCCCCAGCATTTT.

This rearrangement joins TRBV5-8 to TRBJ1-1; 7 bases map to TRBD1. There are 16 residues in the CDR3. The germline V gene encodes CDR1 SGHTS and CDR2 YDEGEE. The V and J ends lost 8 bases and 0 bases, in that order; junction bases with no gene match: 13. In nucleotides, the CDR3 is TGTGCCAGTCCCGGTGTCAGGGGGAGGCTGAACACTGAAGCTTTCTTT. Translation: CASPGVRGRLNTEAFF.

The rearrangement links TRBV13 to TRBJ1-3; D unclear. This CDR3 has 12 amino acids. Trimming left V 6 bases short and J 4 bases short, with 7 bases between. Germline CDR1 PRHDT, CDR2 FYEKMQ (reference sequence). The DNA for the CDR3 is TGTGCCAGCAGTCCACAGGGAAACACCATATATTTT. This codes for CASSPQGNTIYF. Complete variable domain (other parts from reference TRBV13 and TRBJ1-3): AAGVIQSPRHLIKEKRETATLKCYPIPRHDTVYWYQQGPGQDPQFLISFYEKMQSDKGSIPDRFSAQQFSDYHSELNMSSLELGDSALYFCASSPQGNTIYFGEGSWLTVV.

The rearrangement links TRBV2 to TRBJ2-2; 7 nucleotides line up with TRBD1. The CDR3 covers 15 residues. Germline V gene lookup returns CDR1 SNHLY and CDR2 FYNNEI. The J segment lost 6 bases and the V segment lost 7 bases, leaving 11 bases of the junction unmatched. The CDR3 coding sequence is TGTGCCAGCACCCCTTCAGGGGGAAGCGCCGGGGAGCTGTTTTTT. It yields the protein CASTPSGGSAGELFF.

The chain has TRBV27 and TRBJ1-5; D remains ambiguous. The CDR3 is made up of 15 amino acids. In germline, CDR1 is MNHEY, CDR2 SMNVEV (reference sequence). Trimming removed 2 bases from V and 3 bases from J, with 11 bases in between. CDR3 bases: TGTGCCAGCAGTTTAGGCGGATCCATCAATCAGCCCCAGCATTTT. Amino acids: CASSLGGSINQPQHF.

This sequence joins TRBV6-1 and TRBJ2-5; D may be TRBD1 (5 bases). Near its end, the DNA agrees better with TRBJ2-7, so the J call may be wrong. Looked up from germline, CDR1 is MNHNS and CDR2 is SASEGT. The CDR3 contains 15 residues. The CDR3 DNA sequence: TGTGCCAGCGACCAGCCCCCAGGGTTGAGCTACGAGCAGTACTTC. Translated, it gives CASDQPPGLSYEQYF.

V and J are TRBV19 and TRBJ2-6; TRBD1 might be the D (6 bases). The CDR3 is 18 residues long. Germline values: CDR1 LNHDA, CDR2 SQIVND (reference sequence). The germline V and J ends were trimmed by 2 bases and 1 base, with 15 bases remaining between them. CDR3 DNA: TGTGCCAGTAGTATAAAGACTCCTCAGGGGTCTGGGGCCAACGTCCTGACTTTC. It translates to CASSIKTPQGSGANVLTF. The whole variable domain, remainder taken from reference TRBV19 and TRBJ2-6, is DGGITQSPKYLFRKEGQNVTLSCEQNLNHDAMYWYRQDPGQGLRLIYYSQIVNDFQKGDIAEGYSVSREKKESFPLTVTSAQKNPTAFYLCASSIKTPQGSGANVLTFGAGSRLTVL.

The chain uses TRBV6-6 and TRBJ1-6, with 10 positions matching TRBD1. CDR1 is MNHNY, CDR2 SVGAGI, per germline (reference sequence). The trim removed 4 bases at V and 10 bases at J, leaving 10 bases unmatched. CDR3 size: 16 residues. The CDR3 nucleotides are TGTGCCAGCAGTTCCGGGACAGGGGCCCCAGGCTCACCCCTCCACTTT. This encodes CASSSGTGAPGSPLHF.

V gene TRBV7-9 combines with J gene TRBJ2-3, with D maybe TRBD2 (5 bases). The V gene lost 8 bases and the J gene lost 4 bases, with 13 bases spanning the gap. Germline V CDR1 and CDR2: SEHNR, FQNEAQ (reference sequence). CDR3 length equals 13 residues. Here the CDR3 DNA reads TGTGCCAGCCTCGGGGAAGAGCCAGATACGCAGTATTTT. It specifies CASLGEEPDTQYF.

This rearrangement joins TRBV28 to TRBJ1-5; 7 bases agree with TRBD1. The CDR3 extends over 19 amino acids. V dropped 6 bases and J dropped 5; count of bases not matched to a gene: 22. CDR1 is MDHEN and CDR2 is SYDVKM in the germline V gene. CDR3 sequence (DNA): TGTGCCAGCAGACCTCCGGGACAGAATTACCGAAATTTTTATCAGCCCCAGCATTTT. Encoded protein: CASRPPGQNYRNFYQPQHF.

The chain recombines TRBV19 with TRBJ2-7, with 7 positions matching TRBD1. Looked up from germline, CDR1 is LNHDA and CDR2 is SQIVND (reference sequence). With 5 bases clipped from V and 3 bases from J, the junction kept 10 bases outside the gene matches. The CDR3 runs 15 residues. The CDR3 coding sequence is TGTGCCAGTAGTGCCAACCCGGGACAGCGCTACGAGCAGTACTTC. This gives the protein CASSANPGQRYEQYF.

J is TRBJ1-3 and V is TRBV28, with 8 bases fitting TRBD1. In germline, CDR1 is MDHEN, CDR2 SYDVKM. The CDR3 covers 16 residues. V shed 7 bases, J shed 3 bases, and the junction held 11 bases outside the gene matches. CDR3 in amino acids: CASTFSDRGLGNTIYF. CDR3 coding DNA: TGTGCCAGCACCTTCTCCGACAGGGGCCTTGGAAACACCATATATTTT.

The CDR3 DNA follows: TGTGCCAGCAGTGAATCAGTCGACAGGGCCTGGGGCTACACCTTC. This encodes CASSESVDRAWGYTF. V usage is TRBV2 and J usage is TRBJ1-2; the match to TRBD1 covers 7 bases. V was clipped by 2 bases and J by 8 bases; unmatched bases: 11. Germline V CDR1 and CDR2: SNHLY, FYNNEI. This CDR3 contains 15 residues.

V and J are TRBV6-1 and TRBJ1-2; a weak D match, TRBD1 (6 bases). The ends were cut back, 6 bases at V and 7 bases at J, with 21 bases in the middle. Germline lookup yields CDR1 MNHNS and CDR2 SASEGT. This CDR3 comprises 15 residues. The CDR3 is CASSEEVRGWSGYTF. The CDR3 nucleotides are TGTGCCAGCAGCGAGGAGGTCAGGGGATGGAGTGGCTACACCTTC.

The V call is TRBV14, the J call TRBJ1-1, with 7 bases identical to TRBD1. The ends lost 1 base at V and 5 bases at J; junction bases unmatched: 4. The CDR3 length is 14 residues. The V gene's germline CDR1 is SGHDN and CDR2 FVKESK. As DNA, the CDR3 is TGTGCCAGCAGCCAAGGACAGGGTAGGACTGAAGCTTTCTTT. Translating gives CASSQGQGRTEAFF.

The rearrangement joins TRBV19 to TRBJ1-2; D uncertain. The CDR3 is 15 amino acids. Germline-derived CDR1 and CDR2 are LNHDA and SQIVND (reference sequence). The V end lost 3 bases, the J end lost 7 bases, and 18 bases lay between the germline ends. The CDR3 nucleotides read TGTGCCAGTAGTATCGGTAGCGGAAGTTTGAGTGGCTACACCTTC. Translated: CASSIGSGSLSGYTF.